The rows below give T cell receptor beta chains drawn from one sample of a study of human T cells and chemical hapten exposure. From the RACE reads, TCRdb called clonotypes with MiXCR, one entry per CDR3 protein. The sample comprises tens of thousands of distinct CDR3 sequences, under 11% of which are singletons, and 4.5% to 5% rests with the top ten. The material was whole blood, obtained in connection with sensitization to the hapten diphenylcyclopropenone (DPC). The receptors originated from a woman between 50 and 59 years old with alopecia areata. Some clones in this sample may be carry-over from other donors' samples. Each CDR3 is given with its conserved first and last residue. The D gene is left open where the match is weak. Rows may omit the clone size; those that give it use once, few, many or a size class.

V gene	J gene	D gene	clone size	CDR3 DNA	CDR3 protein
TRBV27	TRBJ2-2	.	few	TGTGCCAGCAGTCCCTTAGGGGGCGGGGAGCTGTTTTTT	CASSPLGGGELFF
TRBV4-3	TRBJ1-2	.	few	TGCGCCAGCAGCGCGCTCACTAACTATGGCTACACCTTC	CASSALTNYGYTF
TRBV30	TRBJ1-1	.	many	TGTGCCTGGAGTTATGGTTTGAGCACTGAAGCTTTCTTT	CAWSYGLSTEAFF
TRBV29-1	TRBJ2-6	.	many	TGCAGCGCCAGTCAGGCCCCTGGGGCCAACGTCCTGACTTTC	CSASQAPGANVLTF
TRBV7-2	TRBJ2-2	.	.	TGTGCCAGCAGCTTATACGGAATCACCGGGGAGCTGTTTTTT	CASSLYGITGELFF
TRBV21-1	TRBJ2-5	.	.	TGTGCCAGCAGACCCCCGGTTGGGCGGCAAGAGACCCAGTACTTC	CASRPPVGRQETQYF
TRBV7-2	TRBJ2-6	.	.	TGTGCCAGCAGCTTAGTCGGCGGAACTCTGGGGGCCAACGTCCTGACTTTC	CASSLVGGTLGANVLTF
TRBV27	TRBJ2-1	.	.	TGTGCCAGCAGTCCCCCCCCCTTTGGGACTTGGTACAATGAGCAGTTCTTC	CASSPPPFGTWYNEQFF
TRBV10-3	TRBJ1-2	.	many	TGTGCCATCAGTGAGTCGGGCGGCTACACCTTC	CAISESGGYTF
TRBV27	TRBJ1-6	.	.	TGTGCCAGCAGTTTATCAGGACGCAAAAGCTCCTATAATTCACCCCTCCACTTT	CASSLSGRKSSYNSPLHF
TRBV2	TRBJ2-4	TRBD1	few	TGTGCCAGCAGTGGCACAGGGGGAAGCATTCAGTACTTC	CASSGTGGSIQYF
TRBV20-1	TRBJ2-7	TRBD1	few	TGCAGTGCAAGTCCCCTAACCCCCCCCCGGGACAGGGGGCCATACGAGCAGTACTTC	CSASPLTPPRDRGPYEQYF
TRBV20-1	TRBJ2-1	.	few	TGCAGTGCTAGAGTAGGGACTTACAATGAGCAGTTCTTC	CSARVGTYNEQFF
TRBV24-1	TRBJ2-1	.	.	TGTGCCACCAGTGACGTAAGCCAGGACAATGAGCAGTTCTTC	CATSDVSQDNEQFF
TRBV6-6	TRBJ2-7	TRBD1	.	TGTGCCAGCAGCGCAGGGGGCGGCGAGCAGTACTTC	CASSAGGGEQYF
TRBV6-5	TRBJ2-7	.	few	TGTGCCAGCAGTTACGGGTCAACCTACGAGCAGTACTTC	CASSYGSTYEQYF
TRBV27	TRBJ1-1	.	.	TGTGCCAGCAGTTTAAGGAGGGAGAACACTGAAGCTTTCTTT	CASSLRRENTEAFF
TRBV18	TRBJ1-1	TRBD1	many	TGTGCCAGCTCACCAGGACAGGGGGAAACTGAAGCTTTCTTT	CASSPGQGETEAFF
TRBV18	TRBJ1-5	.	.	TGTGCCAGCTCCCCTACCGGACAGCACAATCAGCCCCAGCATTTT	CASSPTGQHNQPQHF
TRBV7-6	TRBJ2-5	TRBD2	few	TGTGCCAGCAGTTCTACTAGCGGGACGGTGGGGTTGAACAGAGAGACCCAGTACTTC	CASSSTSGTVGLNRETQYF
TRBV7-3	TRBJ2-5	.	.	TGTGCCAGCAGCCCCGCCCGCTTAGAGACCCAGTACTTC	CASSPARLETQYF
TRBV7-8	TRBJ2-7	.	many	TGTGCCAGCAGCTACAGGGTATCCGGGGGAACCTACGAGCAGTACTTC	CASSYRVSGGTYEQYF
TRBV19	TRBJ2-1	TRBD2	many	TGTGCCAGTAGTTCGACTAGCGGGCTATACAATGAGCAGTTCTTC	CASSSTSGLYNEQFF
TRBV30	TRBJ2-7	.	many	TGTGCCTGGAGTGTGAGGGGCTACGAGCAGTACTTC	CAWSVRGYEQYF
TRBV6-5	TRBJ2-5	.	few	TGTGCCAGCAGCCGCTACCCGGGAGAGACCCAGTACTTC	CASSRYPGETQYF
TRBV5-1	TRBJ1-5	.	.	TGCGCCAGCAGCTTGGAAGGAAGGGGAGGCAATCAGCCCCAGCATTTT	CASSLEGRGGNQPQHF
TRBV2	TRBJ1-5	.	many	TGTGCCAGCAGCCCCGCGAGCAATCAGCCCCAGCATTTT	CASSPASNQPQHF
TRBV20-1	TRBJ2-5	TRBD2	many	TGCAGTGCGGGGTGGACTAGCGGTAAAGAGACCCAGTACTTC	CSAGWTSGKETQYF
TRBV12-3/TRBV12-4	TRBJ2-3	.	few	TGTGCCAGCAGCCCCCTGAGAGATACGCAGTATTTT	CASSPLRDTQYF
TRBV18	TRBJ2-7	TRBD1	.	TGTGCCAGCTCACAGCCGGGACAGGGGGGGAGCTACGAGCAGTACTTC	CASSQPGQGGSYEQYF
TRBV2	TRBJ1-6	TRBD1	many	TGTGCCAGCAGGGAGACAGGGGGTGGCTATAATTCACCCCTCCACTTT	CASRETGGGYNSPLHF
TRBV6-2/TRBV6-3	TRBJ2-2	.	few	TGTGCCAGCCGTGGTTTTGGAGGGCCCGGGGAGCTGTTTTTT	CASRGFGGPGELFF
TRBV7-9	TRBJ1-2	.	few	TGTGCCAGCAGCCAAGCTAGGGAAGGCTACACCTTC	CASSQAREGYTF
TRBV20-1	TRBJ2-7	TRBD2	.	TGCAGTGCTCGGACTAGCGGGAACTCCTACGAGCAGTACTTC	CSARTSGNSYEQYF
TRBV29-1	TRBJ1-1	TRBD1	many	TGCAGCGTTGGGGACAGGGCGATGAACACTGAAGCTTTCTTT	CSVGDRAMNTEAFF
TRBV4-1	TRBJ2-7	.	few	TGCGCCAGCAGCCAGGGACCCACTAGCATCGGGCGTTCCGAGCAGTACTTC	CASSQGPTSIGRSEQYF
TRBV13	TRBJ1-2	TRBD1	.	TGTGCCAGCAGCCGACAGGGGGCTCGGGGCTACACCTTC	CASSRQGARGYTF
TRBV7-2	TRBJ2-7	TRBD2	few	TGTGCCAGCAGCTTGGGCGGGGGGACTCCCTACGAGCAGTACTTC	CASSLGGGTPYEQYF
TRBV2	TRBJ2-7	.	.	TGTGCCAGCAGTGCTACGGGAGCTTGGAACGAGCAGTACTTC	CASSATGAWNEQYF
TRBV6-2/TRBV6-3	TRBJ2-7	.	many	TGTGCCAGCAGCCAGATCTACGAGCAGTACTTC	CASSQIYEQYF
TRBV10-2	TRBJ2-7	TRBD2	.	TGCGCCAGCAGTGCGGGACTAGCGGTCTACGAGCAGTACTTC	CASSAGLAVYEQYF
TRBV18	TRBJ2-7	TRBD1	few	TGTGCCAGCTCAGGCGGGACAGGGTCCTACGAGCAGTACTTC	CASSGGTGSYEQYF
TRBV18	TRBJ1-5	.	many	TGTGCCAGCTCACCGATATCGGAAGGGGGTCAGCCCCAGCATTTT	CASSPISEGGQPQHF
TRBV29-1	TRBJ2-3	.	many	TGCAGCGTGGAGATTAGTGCAGATACGCAGTATTTT	CSVEISADTQYF
TRBV11-1	TRBJ2-1	TRBD2	.	TGTGCCAGCAGCGACGGACTAGCGGGAGTAGTTGAGCAGTTCTTC	CASSDGLAGVVEQFF
TRBV6-6	TRBJ1-4	.	few	TGTGCCAGCAGTTACGGGGGCAGCGCTAATGAAAAACTGTTTTTT	CASSYGGSANEKLFF
TRBV19	TRBJ2-7	TRBD1	many	TGTGCCAGTAGTCCGGCCGGACAGGGGGCCTCCTACGAGCAGTACTTC	CASSPAGQGASYEQYF
TRBV3-1	TRBJ2-7	.	many	TGTGCCAGCAGCCGGGCCTCCTACGAGCAGTACTTC	CASSRASYEQYF
TRBV29-1	TRBJ1-3	.	few	TGCAGCACCGATGGCGGTAGCTCTGGAAACACCATATATTTT	CSTDGGSSGNTIYF
TRBV3-1	TRBJ1-1	.	once	TGTGCCAGCAGCCAAGCGGCGTCACCTGAAGCTTTCTTT	CASSQAASPEAFF
TRBV20-1	TRBJ1-5	.	many	TGCAGTGCTAGTCTCGTGGCAGGCCCTAGCAATCAGCCCCAGCATTTT	CSASLVAGPSNQPQHF
TRBV7-9	TRBJ1-3	.	few	TGTGCCAGCAGCTTAGCGCTCGCACGGGGAAACACCATATATTTT	CASSLALARGNTIYF
TRBV20-1	TRBJ1-4	.	.	TGCAGTGCTGTCCCCGCGGGGTCTAATGAAAAACTGTTTTTT	CSAVPAGSNEKLFF
TRBV5-5	TRBJ2-3	.	.	TGTGCCAGCAGATTTTATGGGGATACGCAGTATTTT	CASRFYGDTQYF
TRBV5-6	TRBJ2-7	TRBD2	many	TGTGCCAGCAGCCTCGGATCCGCCGGCGGGAGGTACTCCTACGAGCAGTACTTC	CASSLGSAGGRYSYEQYF
TRBV12-3/TRBV12-4	TRBJ1-5	.	many	TGTGCCAGCAGTTCACAATACGATATCCAGGGCAATCAGCCCCAGCATTTT	CASSSQYDIQGNQPQHF
TRBV6-5	TRBJ2-7	.	few	TGTGCCAGCACCTCGTGGGGGGACACCTACGAGCAGTACTTC	CASTSWGDTYEQYF
TRBV6-5	TRBJ1-6	.	.	TGTGCCAGCAGTCGCGGTGGGAATTCACCCCTCCACTTT	CASSRGGNSPLHF
TRBV5-1	TRBJ2-7	.	many	TGCGCCAGCAGCTTGGTGCCGGAGAGCTCCTACGAGCAGTACTTC	CASSLVPESSYEQYF